Following are 14 T cell receptor beta chains from one sample sequenced in a study of T cell responses to AZD1222 COVID-19 vaccine. The table came from immunoSEQ multiplex PCR; TCRdb's copy has only in-frame clones and leaves some out. The sample has about 140,000 clones; about 90% are singletons. This specimen consisted of peripheral blood, obtained on day 0 of AZD1222 vaccination. These receptor sequences come from an adult in good health.

V usage is TRBV14 and J usage is TRBJ2-7; D uncertain. The V gene's germline CDR1 is SGHDN and CDR2 FVKESK. The CDR3 runs to 13 residues. V dropped 2 bases and J dropped 6 bases, with 11 bases sitting between them. This CDR3 is CASSQKGLLEQYF. The DNA for the CDR3 is TGTGCCAGCAGCCAAAAGGGTCTGCTCGAGCAGTACTTC.

This clone was counted a single time. The rearrangement links TRBV5-6 to TRBJ2-1; 9 bases fit TRBD1. The V gene's germline CDR1 is SGHDT and CDR2 YYEEEE. The CDR3 is 19 residues long. Trimming cost V 1 base and J 10 bases; bases outside gene matches: 21. CDR3 amino acids: CASSLLVAVGGTGYWEQFF. CDR3 nucleotides: TGTGCCAGCAGCTTGTTAGTGGCGGTTGGCGGGACAGGGTATTGGGAGCAGTTCTTC.

This clone was observed once. A far bigger clonotype differs at one base, so this is likely a read error. The J gene is TRBJ1-1, the V gene TRBV7-8; D gene ambiguous. V lost 6 bases to trimming and J lost 1 base, with 9 bases between them. The CDR3 extends over 13 amino acids. CDR1 and CDR2 from the germline V gene are SGHVS and FQNEAQ. The CDR3 loop reads CASSSTENTEAFF. The CDR3 bases are TGTGCCAGCAGTTCAACAGAGAACACTGAAGCTTTCTTT.

The rearrangement uses TRBV2 and TRBJ1-2, with TRBD1 identical over 9 bases. Germline lookup yields CDR1 SNHLY and CDR2 FYNNEI. V was pared by 2 bases and J by 4 bases, with 2 bases of the junction left unmatched. The CDR3 covers 14 residues. The CDR3 loop reads CASSETGGTYGYTF. CDR3 nucleotide sequence: TGTGCCAGCAGTGAAACAGGGGGCACCTATGGCTACACCTTC.

The chain carries TRBV10-3 and TRBJ1-2, with unresolved D. The CDR3 covers 13 residues. Per germline, CDR1 ENHRY and CDR2 SYGVKD. Trimming removed 0 bases from V and 7 bases from J, with 9 bases in between. The CDR3, as DNA: TGTGCCATCAGTGAGTCCTGGGAGCGTGGCTACACCTTC. It translates to CAISESWERGYTF.

The rearrangement links TRBV30 to TRBJ2-4; either TRBD1 or TRBD2 may supply D (5 bases each). The length of the CDR3 is 14 residues. Per the germline V gene, CDR1 is GTSNPN and CDR2 is SVGIG (reference sequence). Trimming pared 2 bases from V and 1 base from J, leaving 9 bases between. The CDR3 DNA follows: TGTGCCTGGAGTCCATGGGGGGCCAAAAACATTCAGTACTTC. Its translation is CAWSPWGAKNIQYF.

This clone has a single count. This sequence joins TRBV27 and TRBJ1-6; a possible D gene is TRBD1 (6 bases). This CDR3 region has 16 residues. Germline V lookup: CDR1 MNHEY, CDR2 SMNVEV (reference sequence). Deletions cut 3 bases from V and 5 bases from J, with 14 bases between. The CDR3 spells CASSLGWGLDNSPLHF. Written as DNA, the CDR3 is TGTGCCAGCAGTTTGGGGTGGGGGCTTGATAATTCACCCCTCCACTTT.

The J gene is TRBJ1-1, the V gene TRBV6-2 or TRBV6-3; tentatively, D is TRBD1 (5 bases). V shed 7 bases and J shed 0 bases, with 12 bases lying between them. This CDR3 has 14 residues. Germline loops: CDR1 MNHEY, CDR2 SVGEGT. The CDR3 loop is CASTPRGVNTEAFF. DNA for the CDR3: TGTGCCAGCACCCCCCGGGGGGTGAACACTGAAGCTTTCTTT.

The CDR3 nucleotides are TGTGCCAGCAGCTTAGGTACTAGATACTCCACAGATACGCAGTATTTT. Translation: CASSLGTRYSTDTQYF. This chain connects TRBV7-2 to TRBJ2-3; possibly TRBD2 for D (5 bases). The germline gives CDR1 SGHTA, CDR2 FQGNSA. V dropped 1 base and J dropped 2 bases, with 13 bases sitting between them. This CDR3 has 16 amino acids.

The chain combines TRBV29-1 with TRBJ1-1; TRBD1 matches at 8 bases. The CDR3 is made up of 11 amino acids. V lost 6 bases to trimming and J lost 7 bases; unmatched junction nucleotides: 4. The germline V gene encodes CDR1 SQVTM and CDR2 ANQGSEA. The CDR3 sequence: CSVPDRGEAFF. The CDR3 DNA is TGCAGCGTCCCAGACAGGGGTGAAGCTTTCTTT.

This chain joins TRBV5-4 and TRBJ1-2, with D maybe TRBD1 (6 bases). The germline gives CDR1 SGHNT, CDR2 YYREEE (reference sequence). This CDR3 contains 15 residues. Between the trimmed V and J ends, which lost 4 bases and 4 bases, there was a span of 17 bases. CDR3 coding DNA: TGTGCCAGCAGCGGCGGGACACTCAACGGCTATGGCTACACCTTC. The encoded protein is CASSGGTLNGYGYTF.

The V and J genes are TRBV28 and TRBJ2-7; D not certain. Germline loops: CDR1 MDHEN, CDR2 SYDVKM. The CDR3 extends over 13 amino acids. The germline V and J ends were trimmed by 5 bases and 4 bases, with 12 bases remaining between them. The CDR3 region has the DNA TGTGCCAGCAGTCAAGCCCGCCCTTACGAGCAGTACTTC. Amino acids: CASSQARPYEQYF.

V usage is TRBV28 and J usage is TRBJ2-6, with D perhaps TRBD2 (7 bases). Germline assignment: CDR1 MDHEN and CDR2 SYDVKM. With 8 bases removed from V and 3 bases from J, the gap between germline ends came to 17 bases. The CDR3 is 16 residues long. This CDR3 reads CASGPGGLDGANVLTF. CDR3 DNA: TGTGCCAGCGGGCCGGGGGGCTTAGATGGGGCCAACGTCCTGACTTTC.

This chain joins TRBV4-3 and TRBJ1-2; D is perhaps TRBD1 (5 bases). CDR1 and CDR2 from the germline V gene are LGHNA and YSLEER. V was shortened by 0 bases and J by 4 bases, with 15 bases between the two germline ends. The CDR3 loop spans 16 amino acids. As DNA, the CDR3 is TGCGCCAGCAGCCAAGATTTTGAAGGCAGGGCCTATGGCTACACCTTC. Its translation is CASSQDFEGRAYGYTF.